This record looks at one TCR beta chain sequence and its context. These data originate in a study of blood T cell repertoires in COVID-19. Assay: immunoSEQ multiplex PCR; the TCRdb copy retains only in-frame clones and omits some. Here the sample spans some 380,000 clones, more than 75% being singletons. Trimming at V came to 6 bases and at J to 5 bases, leaving 4 bases not matched to a gene. There are 14 residues in the CDR3. Germline lookup yields CDR1 SGHDN and CDR2 FVKESK. The sequence came from a human donor with acute or convalescent COVID-19. The donor label of this sample is uncertain. The specimen sequenced was peripheral blood. The chain has TRBV14 and TRBJ2-3; the match to TRBD2 covers 11 bases. Here the CDR3 DNA reads TGTGCCAGCAGTCGACTAGCGGGACTAGATACGCAGTATTTT. Translation: CASSRLAGLDTQYF.